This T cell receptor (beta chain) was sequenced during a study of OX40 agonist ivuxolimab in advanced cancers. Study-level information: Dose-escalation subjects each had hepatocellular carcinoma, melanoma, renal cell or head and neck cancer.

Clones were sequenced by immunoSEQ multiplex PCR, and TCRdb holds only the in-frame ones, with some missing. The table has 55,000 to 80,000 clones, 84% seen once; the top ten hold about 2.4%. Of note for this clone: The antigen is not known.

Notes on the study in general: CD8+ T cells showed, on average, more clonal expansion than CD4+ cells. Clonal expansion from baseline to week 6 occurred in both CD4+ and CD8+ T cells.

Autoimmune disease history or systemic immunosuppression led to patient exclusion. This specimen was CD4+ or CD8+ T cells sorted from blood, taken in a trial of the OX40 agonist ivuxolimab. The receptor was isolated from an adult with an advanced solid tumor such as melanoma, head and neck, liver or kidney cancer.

In DNA, the CDR3 is TGCGCCAGCAGCCGGATCAATGAAAAACTGTTTTTT. The encoded protein is CASSRINEKLFF. The chain carries TRBV4-1 and TRBJ1-4, with D hard to call. V lost 4 bases, J lost 5 bases, and 5 bases lay in between. CDR1 and CDR2 (germline): MGHRA, YSYEKL. The CDR3 sequence is 12 residues long.